This T cell receptor (beta chain) was obtained from a study of control samples from healthy donors and cancer patients. Generated by immunoSEQ multiplex PCR, the TCRdb table keeps only in-frame clones and is missing some. The sample has over 85,000 clones, approximately 84% seen once; the top ten hold around 40%. CDR3 length: 13 residues. The sequenced sample was PBMCs. The clonotype was recovered from an older man with lung cancer. The J gene is TRBJ2-2, the V gene TRBV21-1. TRBV21-1 is listed as a pseudogene. The CDR3 nucleotides read TGTGCCAGCAGTGATTACGGAACCGGGGAGCTGTTTTTT. As protein: CASSDYGTGELFF.